These 13 T cell receptor beta chains were sequenced from one sample in a study of shared clonotypes between healthy human individuals. Some clones are missing from TCRdb's copy, which holds only in-frame ones; the method was immunoSEQ multiplex PCR. The sample has about a million clones, roughly 77% seen once. Source material: memory CD4+ T cells from PBMCs. Subset in this sample: CD45RA-negative fraction. The receptors come from a man aged 18 to 35 in good health. Some clones in this sample may be carry-over from other donors' samples.

The rearrangement links TRBV27 to TRBJ1-5; TRBD1 matches at 7 bases. The length of the CDR3 is 15 residues. Germline V gives CDR1 MNHEY, CDR2 SMNVEV (reference sequence). The trim removed 6 bases at V and 4 bases at J, leaving 9 bases unmatched. The DNA for the CDR3 is TGTGCCAGCAGGTCAGGGGGGGGCCGAAATCAGCCCCAGCATTTT. Amino acids: CASRSGGGRNQPQHF.

This sequence joins TRBV5-4 and TRBJ1-3; a weak D match, TRBD1 (5 bases). Germline V gene lookup returns CDR1 SGHNT and CDR2 YYREEE (reference sequence). V was pared by 7 bases and J by 4 bases, with 12 bases between. The CDR3 is 13 amino acids. This CDR3 is CASARGGGNTIYF. In DNA, the CDR3 is TGTGCCAGCGCCCGGGGCGGGGGAAACACCATATATTTT.

CDR3: CASSIRGRGTEAFF. The CDR3, as DNA: TGTGCCAGCAGCATCAGGGGTCGCGGGACTGAAGCTTTCTTT. The rearrangement uses TRBV5-6 and TRBJ1-1; tentatively, D is TRBD1 (6 bases). The V gene lost 4 bases and the J gene lost 5 bases, with 15 bases spanning the gap. The CDR3 length is 14 residues. Germline V gives CDR1 SGHDT, CDR2 YYEEEE. Supplemented by reference TRBV5-6 and TRBJ1-1, the full variable domain reads DAGVTQSPTHLIKTRGQQVTLRCSPKSGHDTVSWYQQALGQGPQFIFQYYEEEERQRGNFPDRFSGHQFPNYSSELNVNALLLGDSALYLCASSIRGRGTEAFFGQGTRLTVV.

This clone was counted only a few times. V is TRBV4-1 and J is TRBJ2-5, with D uncertain. The CDR3 consists of 15 residues. V was shortened by 1 base and J by 4 bases, with 13 bases between the two germline ends. Germline V lookup: CDR1 MGHRA, CDR2 YSYEKL. The CDR3 DNA reads TGCGCCAGCAGCCAAGTAGGACCCTTCTCAGAGACCCAGTACTTC. Translating gives CASSQVGPFSETQYF.

V and J are TRBV9 and TRBJ2-3; D remains ambiguous. V was trimmed by 0 bases and J by 3 bases, leaving 8 bases between them. The CDR3 contains 14 residues. CDR1 SGDLS and CDR2 YYNGEE come from the germline V gene. The CDR3 protein is CASSVEGQTDTQYF. The DNA of the CDR3 is TGTGCCAGCAGCGTAGAGGGCCAGACAGATACGCAGTATTTT.

On this clone: This specimen includes other DNA sequences encoding the same CDR3. The chain links TRBV5-1 to TRBJ2-1; 10 bases map to TRBD2. The germline V gene has CDR1 SGHRS and CDR2 YFSETQ. J was trimmed by 1 base and V by 3 bases; bases with no gene match: 1. CDR3 length: 15 residues. The CDR3 is CASSSSGSSYNEQFF. The CDR3, as DNA: TGCGCCAGCAGCTCTAGCGGGAGTTCCTACAATGAGCAGTTCTTC.

The sample holds a few counts of this clone. The chain uses TRBV7-9 and TRBJ1-2; tentatively, D is TRBD1 (5 bases). With 4 bases removed from V and 6 bases from J, the gap between germline ends came to 15 bases. The CDR3 has 14 residues. Germline loops: CDR1 SEHNR, CDR2 FQNEAQ (reference sequence). The CDR3 protein is CASSSSGTLHGYTF. As DNA, the CDR3 is TGTGCCAGCAGCTCCTCCGGGACCCTTCATGGCTACACCTTC.

In this sample, this clone turned up a few times. The V call is TRBV6-5, the J call TRBJ2-3; D may correspond to TRBD1 or TRBD2 (5 bases each). Trimming took off 5 bases at V and 0 bases at J, with 12 bases between the two ends. The CDR3 has 15 amino acids. CDR1 is MNHEY and CDR2 is SVGAGI in the germline V gene. The CDR3 sequence: CASSRGPPSTDTQYF. CDR3 nucleotides: TGTGCCAGCAGTAGGGGACCGCCAAGCACAGATACGCAGTATTTT.

Details on this clone: At the DNA level, this CDR3 is encoded by other sequences in the same sample as well. This chain links TRBV19 with TRBJ1-5; the D gene is possibly TRBD1 (5 bases). V was clipped by 6 bases and J by 3 bases, with 12 bases between them. The CDR3 spans 14 residues. Germline V gene sequence: CDR1 LNHDA, CDR2 SQIVND (reference sequence). CDR3 loop: CASSKDSFNQPQHF. For the CDR3, the DNA is TGTGCCAGTAGCAAAGACAGTTTCAATCAGCCCCAGCATTTT.

V and J are TRBV28 and TRBJ1-2; maybe TRBD1 (6 bases). V was clipped by 5 bases and J by 7 bases, with 14 bases between them. Germline V CDR1 and CDR2: MDHEN, SYDVKM. The CDR3 has 13 amino acids. This CDR3 is CASSQQGNGGYTF. In DNA, the CDR3 is TGTGCCAGCAGTCAACAGGGAAATGGTGGCTACACCTTC.

The chain links TRBV6-5 to TRBJ1-4, with D perhaps TRBD1 (5 bases). This CDR3 is built from 14 residues. The V gene's germline CDR1 is MNHEY and CDR2 SVGAGI. V was trimmed by 6 bases and J by 7 bases, leaving 15 bases between them. The CDR3, as DNA: TGTGCCAGCAGCCGCAGGGAGTCCGGTGAAAAACTGTTTTTT. Protein sequence: CASSRRESGEKLFF.

The table lists this clone with a count of one. This sequence joins TRBV4-3 and TRBJ1-4; the D gene is possibly TRBD1 (5 bases). The germline V and J ends were trimmed by 0 bases and 0 bases, with 17 bases remaining between them. Germline V gives CDR1 LGHNA, CDR2 YSLEER. This CDR3 comprises 19 residues. CDR3 sequence reads: CASSQDPHRPLSTNEKLFF. For the CDR3, the DNA is TGCGCCAGCAGCCAAGATCCCCACAGGCCGCTATCAACTAATGAAAAACTGTTTTTT.

As to this clone: This sample includes further DNA sequences coding for the same CDR3. In nucleotides, the CDR3 is TGTGCCTGGAGTGATTACGGTGAAGCTTTCTTT. It encodes CAWSDYGEAFF. The chain couples TRBV30 to TRBJ1-1; no reliable D call. Trimming left V 1 base short and J 7 bases short, with 7 bases between. In germline, CDR1 is GTSNPN, CDR2 SVGIG (reference sequence). The CDR3 loop spans 11 amino acids.